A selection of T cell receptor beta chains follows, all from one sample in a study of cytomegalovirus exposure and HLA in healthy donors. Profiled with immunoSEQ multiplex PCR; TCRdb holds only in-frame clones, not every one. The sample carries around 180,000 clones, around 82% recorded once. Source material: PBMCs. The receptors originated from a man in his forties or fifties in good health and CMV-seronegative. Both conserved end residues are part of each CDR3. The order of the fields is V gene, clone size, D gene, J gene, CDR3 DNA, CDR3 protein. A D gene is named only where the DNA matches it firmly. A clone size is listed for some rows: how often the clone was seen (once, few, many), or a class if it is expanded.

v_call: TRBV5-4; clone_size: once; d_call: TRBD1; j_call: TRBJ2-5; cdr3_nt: TGTGCCAGCAGCTTAGACAGGGGAGAGACCCAGTACTTC; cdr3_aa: CASSLDRGETQYF
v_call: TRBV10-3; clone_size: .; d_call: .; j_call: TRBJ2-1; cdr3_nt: TGTGCCATCAGTGAGAACAACAATGAGCAGTTCTTC; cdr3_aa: CAISENNNEQFF
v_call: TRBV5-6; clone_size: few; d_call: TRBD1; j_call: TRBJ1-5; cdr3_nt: TGTGCCAGCAGCTTGGCACAGGGGGATCAGCCCCAGCATTTT; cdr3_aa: CASSLAQGDQPQHF
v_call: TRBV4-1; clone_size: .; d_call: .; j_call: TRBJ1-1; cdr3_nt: TGCGCCAGCAGCCTGGTACAGGGAGACACTGAAGCTTTCTTT; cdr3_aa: CASSLVQGDTEAFF
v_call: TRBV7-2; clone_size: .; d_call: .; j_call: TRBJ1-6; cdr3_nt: TGTGCCAGCAGCGGGAGGGGGATGCCCCTCCACTTT; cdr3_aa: CASSGRGMPLHF
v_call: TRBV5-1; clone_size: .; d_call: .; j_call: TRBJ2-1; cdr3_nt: TGCGCCAGCAGCTTGCTGGGAAGAGGGCCGCTGTTCTTC; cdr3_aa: CASSLLGRGPLFF
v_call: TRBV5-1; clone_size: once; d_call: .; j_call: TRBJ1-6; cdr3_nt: TGCGCCAGCAGCCCAAGTTCAGGGGCTGTTAATTCACCCCTCCACTTT; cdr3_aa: CASSPSSGAVNSPLHF
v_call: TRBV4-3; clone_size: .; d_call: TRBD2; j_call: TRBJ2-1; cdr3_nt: TGCGCCAGCAGCCTCGGACTAGCGGGAGTTACGGGTGAGCAGTTCTTC; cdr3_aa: CASSLGLAGVTGEQFF
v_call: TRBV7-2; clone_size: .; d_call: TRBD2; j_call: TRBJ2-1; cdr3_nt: TGTGCCAGCAGCTCCCCCCCGAGGCTAGCGGGCCCCAATGAGCAGTTCTTC; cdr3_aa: CASSSPPRLAGPNEQFF
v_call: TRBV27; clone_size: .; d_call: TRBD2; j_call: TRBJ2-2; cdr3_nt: TGTGCCAGCAGTCTAGCGGGAGCCTACACCGGGGAGCTGTTTTTT; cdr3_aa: CASSLAGAYTGELFF
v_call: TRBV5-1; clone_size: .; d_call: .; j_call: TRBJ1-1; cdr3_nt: TGCGCCAGCAGGCGGCCCGGGACACAAAACACTGAAGCTTTCTTT; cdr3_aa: CASRRPGTQNTEAFF
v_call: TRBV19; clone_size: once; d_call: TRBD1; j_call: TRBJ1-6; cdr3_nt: TGTGCCAGTAGTATAGGGGGCTACAGGGGGAATTCACCCCTCCACTTT; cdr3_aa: CASSIGGYRGNSPLHF
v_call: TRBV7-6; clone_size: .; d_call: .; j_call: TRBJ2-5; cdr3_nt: TGTGCCAGCAGCTTAGCAGGAGGGTGGGAGACCCAGTACTTC; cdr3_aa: CASSLAGGWETQYF
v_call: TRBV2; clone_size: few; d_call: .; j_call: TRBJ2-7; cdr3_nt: TGTGCCAGCACCGAACAGGGCTTCTTTGACGAGCAGTACTTC; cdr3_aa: CASTEQGFFDEQYF
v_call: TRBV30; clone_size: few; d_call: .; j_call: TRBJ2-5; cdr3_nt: TGTGCCTTTGAGAGGAAGGAGACCCAGTACTTC; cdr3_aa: CAFERKETQYF
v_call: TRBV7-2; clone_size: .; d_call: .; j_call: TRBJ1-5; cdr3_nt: TGTGCCACCTCTCTATCCTCAGGGAAATTTGAGCCCCAGCATTTT; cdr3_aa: CATSLSSGKFEPQHF
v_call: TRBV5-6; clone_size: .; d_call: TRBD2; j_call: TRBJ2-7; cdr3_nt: TGTGCCAGCAGTCTTGCGGTAGCGGGACGACTGGACGAGCAGTACTTC; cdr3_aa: CASSLAVAGRLDEQYF
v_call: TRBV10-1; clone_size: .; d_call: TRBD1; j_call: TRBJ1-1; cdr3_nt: TGCGCCAGCAGTGGGAGGGACAGGGGGGACACTGAAGCTTTCTTT; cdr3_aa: CASSGRDRGDTEAFF
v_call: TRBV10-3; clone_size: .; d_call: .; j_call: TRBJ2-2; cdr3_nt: TGTGCCATCAGGCCCCTAGAATCGACCGGGGAGCTGTTTTTT; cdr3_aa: CAIRPLESTGELFF
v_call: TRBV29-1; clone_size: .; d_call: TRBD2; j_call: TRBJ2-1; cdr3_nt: TGCAGCGTCCCGGGACTAGCGTTTTCCAATGAGCAGTTCTTC; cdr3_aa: CSVPGLAFSNEQFF
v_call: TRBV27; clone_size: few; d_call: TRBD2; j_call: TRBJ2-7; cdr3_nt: TGTGCCAGCAGTTACGGACTAGGTACCTCCTACGAGCAGTACTTC; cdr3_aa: CASSYGLGTSYEQYF
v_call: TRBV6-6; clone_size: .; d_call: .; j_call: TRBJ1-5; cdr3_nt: TGTGCCAGCAGGGAGGGGCTTAGCAATCAGCCCCAGCATTTT; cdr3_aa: CASREGLSNQPQHF
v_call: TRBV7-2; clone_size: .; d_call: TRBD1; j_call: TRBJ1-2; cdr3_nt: TGTGCCAGCAGCTTAGATCGGGACAGGGGTGGCTACACCTTC; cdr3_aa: CASSLDRDRGGYTF
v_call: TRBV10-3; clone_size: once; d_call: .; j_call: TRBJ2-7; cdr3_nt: TGTGCCATCAGGTCGGGTAGAGGGTCCTACGAGCAGTACTTC; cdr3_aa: CAIRSGRGSYEQYF
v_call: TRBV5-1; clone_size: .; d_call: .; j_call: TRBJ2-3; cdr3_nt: TGCGCCAGCAGCCGGACTTCCACAGATACGCAGTATTTT; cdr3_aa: CASSRTSTDTQYF
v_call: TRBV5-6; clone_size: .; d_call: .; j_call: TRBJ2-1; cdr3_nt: TGTGCCAGCAGCCCCAGGTGGATTGGGGGGAATGAGCAGTTCTTC; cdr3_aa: CASSPRWIGGNEQFF
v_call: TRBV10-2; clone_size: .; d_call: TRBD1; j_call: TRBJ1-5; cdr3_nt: TGCGCCAGCAGTGAGTGGTCGGGGACAGGGGTGCAGCCCCAGCATTTT; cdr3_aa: CASSEWSGTGVQPQHF
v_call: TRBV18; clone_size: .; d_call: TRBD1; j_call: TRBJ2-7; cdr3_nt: TGTGCCAGCTCACCACCGGGACAGGGTAACGAGCAGTACTTC; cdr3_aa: CASSPPGQGNEQYF
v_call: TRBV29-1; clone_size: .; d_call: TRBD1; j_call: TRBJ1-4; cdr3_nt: TGCAGCGTGGGACAGGGGCGGGATGAAAAACTGTTTTTT; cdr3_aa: CSVGQGRDEKLFF
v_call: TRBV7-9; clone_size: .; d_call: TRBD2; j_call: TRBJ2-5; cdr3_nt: TGTGCCAGCAGCTTAGGGGGGACTAGCGTGGAGACCCAGTACTTC; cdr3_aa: CASSLGGTSVETQYF
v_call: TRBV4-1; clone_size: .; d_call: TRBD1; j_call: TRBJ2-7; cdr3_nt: TGCGCCAGCAGCCAAGACGTCACGGGGCAGGGGGCACACGAGCAGTACTTC; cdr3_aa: CASSQDVTGQGAHEQYF
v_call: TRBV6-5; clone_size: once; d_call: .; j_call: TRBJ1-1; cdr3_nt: TGTGCCAGCAGTTACTCCTCGGGGGGAAGCACTGAAGCTTTCTTT; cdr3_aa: CASSYSSGGSTEAFF